The present T cell receptor beta chain was sequenced within a study of cytomegalovirus exposure and HLA in healthy donors (dated by TCRdb to 2016 to 2017). In the study overall: According to a later analysis, one platform produced both the roughly 110 validation repertoires and the 730 or so repertoires of the first cohort. The study was designed to test whether signatures of past pathogen exposure could be identified by cataloging public T cell receptors. A separate validation cohort of roughly 110 different subjects was used in addition to the approximately 610-subject first cohort. High-throughput TCR immunosequencing, statistical association of individual TCRs with disease status, and machine learning were combined to predict cytomegalovirus infection status.

Unmatched junction bases come to 10, with V trimmed by 5 bases and J by 5 bases. The CDR3 covers 15 residues, taking in both the cysteine and the phenylalanine. The read is trimmed to its CDR3 DNA, 45 bases read in frame from base 1. The germline V gene yields SGHTA for CDR1 and FQGNSA for CDR2. Donors formed part of the validation cohort, which comprised 120 subjects and was distinct from the first cohort of 550 to 850 subjects. Here is what the overall study found, with its caveats: The authors suggested that the approach could potentially be extended to other disease states and immunological phenotypes. The study listed approximately 150 TCR beta chains as associated with cytomegalovirus. A later analysis had no HLA typing for the validation cohort, so co-occurrence there was scored across all 110 or so repertoires. A later analysis found that TCRs clustered in the first cohort also tended to co-occur in the roughly 120 validation repertoires, with 94% of cluster scores above 0. In vitro tests confirmed that a few of the cytomegalovirus-associated TCR beta chains recognize cytomegalovirus antigens. Most TCR sequences were observed very rarely across donors, whereas some public TCRs were present in many individuals. In both the original and validation cohorts, the classifier was reported to diagnose cytomegalovirus status with high specificity and sensitivity.

The protocol used for the library was the immunoSEQ multiplex PCR assay. The paper's data handling went like this. A statistical classification framework was built to diagnose cytomegalovirus status from the catalog of TCR beta chain sequences. Imported from immuneACCESS, the table was reduced by TCRdb to in-frame sequences with V and J called. These copies leave out some clones; in studies compared against another copy, an unresolved V gene accounts for under half, and the cause of the remainder is not known. V, J and clone size are those of that table, while D and trimming were read from the DNA. The sample table contains approximately 270,000 clones; only one count was recorded for around 87% of them. The top ten hold 0.3% to 0.4% of the sample. As regards this clone: Its antigen is still unknown. Within one base of it there is no much larger clone, and no base qualities were kept.

The sequence was collected from a woman under 30 in good health and CMV-seronegative. The chain is made from TRBV7-2 and TRBJ2-5; 8 junctional bases match TRBD2. Input material: PBMCs. The DNA reads TGTGCCAGCAGCGCTACCGGGACTAGTTGGGAGACCCAGTACTTC. The encoded protein is CASSATGTSWETQYF.